This TCR beta chain was identified in a study of T cell responses to AZD1222 COVID-19 vaccine. The germline V gene encodes CDR1 SGHVS and CDR2 FQNEAQ. The CDR3 consists of 18 residues. Trimming took 4 bases from V and 4 from J, leaving 23 bases between them. Generated by immunoSEQ multiplex PCR, the TCRdb table keeps only in-frame clones and is missing some. The sample shows 85,000 to 120,000 clones, roughly 91% of them seen only once. Pooled together were second doses at about 4 or about 12 weeks. In this sample, this clone turned up a few times. The sequence was collected from an adult who received the AZD1222 COVID-19 vaccine. This specimen was peripheral blood, taken 28 days after the second AZD1222 dose. The chain has TRBV7-8 and TRBJ1-5; tentatively, D is TRBD1 (5 bases). The CDR3 sequence: CASSSRGTAYSRNQPQHF. CDR3 coding DNA: TGTGCCAGCAGCTCGCGAGGGACTGCTTACTCCCGTAATCAGCCCCAGCATTTT.